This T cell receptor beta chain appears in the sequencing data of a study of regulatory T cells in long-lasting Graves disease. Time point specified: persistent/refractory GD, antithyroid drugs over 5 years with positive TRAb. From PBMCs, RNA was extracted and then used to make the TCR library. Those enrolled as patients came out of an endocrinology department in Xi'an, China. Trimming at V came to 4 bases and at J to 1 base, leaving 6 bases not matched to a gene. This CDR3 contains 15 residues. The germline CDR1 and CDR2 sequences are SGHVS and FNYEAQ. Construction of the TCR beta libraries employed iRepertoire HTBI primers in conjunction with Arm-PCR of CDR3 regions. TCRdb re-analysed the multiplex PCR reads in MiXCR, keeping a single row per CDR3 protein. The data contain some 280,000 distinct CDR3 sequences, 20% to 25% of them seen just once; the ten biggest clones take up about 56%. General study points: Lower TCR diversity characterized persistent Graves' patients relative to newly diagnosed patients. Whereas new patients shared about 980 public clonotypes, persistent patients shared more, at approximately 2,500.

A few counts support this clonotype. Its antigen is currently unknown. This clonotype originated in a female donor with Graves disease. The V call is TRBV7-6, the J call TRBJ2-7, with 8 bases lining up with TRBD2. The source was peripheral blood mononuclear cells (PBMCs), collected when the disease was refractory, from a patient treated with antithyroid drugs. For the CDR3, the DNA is TGTGCCAGCAGCTCTACCGGGGGGGATTCCTACGAGCAGTACTTC. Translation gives CASSSTGGDSYEQYF.